This T cell receptor beta chain was obtained from a study of identical twins. The length of the CDR3 is 12 residues. Germline V gives CDR1 DFQATT, CDR2 SNEGSKA (reference sequence). TCRdb recomputed calls from the 5' RACE reads with MiXCR, one row per CDR3 protein. This sample yields approximately 1.8 million distinct CDR3 sequences, of which around 29% are seen a single time; 0.25% to 0.3% belongs to the top ten. With respect to this clonotype: No antigen is known for it.

Findings and caveats of the study: An excess of low generation probability was shown by twin-shared out-of-frame alpha sequences.

The rearrangement joins TRBV20-1 to TRBJ2-1; no clear D. The last part of the DNA fits TRBJ2-7 better; the J call may be wrong. Sequencing input: cord blood. This receptor was taken from a newborn girl in good health. The CDR3 region is CSASRQYNEQYF. The DNA for the CDR3 is TGCAGTGCTAGCAGGCAATACAATGAGCAGTACTTC.